These 6 T cell receptor beta chains originate from one sample sequenced in a study of cytomegalovirus exposure and HLA in healthy donors. PCR involved 60 Vbeta and 13 Jbeta primers. The assay was immunoSEQ multiplex PCR, and TCRdb's table has in-frame clones only and misses some. Of about 150,000 clones listed, around 10% are singletons. Sequences were obtained from PBMCs. The source is a middle-aged woman in good health and CMV-seropositive.

This rearrangement joins TRBV5-1 to TRBJ2-3; 7 nucleotides align to TRBD1. Trimming cost V 3 bases and J 8 bases; bases outside gene matches: 12. Germline CDR1 and CDR2: SGHRS and YFSETQ. CDR3 size: 15 residues. CDR3 protein: CASSSQTDRAITQYF. CDR3 DNA sequence: TGCGCCAGCAGCTCTCAGACTGACAGGGCCATTACGCAGTATTTT.

The rearrangement uses TRBV19 and TRBJ2-7; TRBD1 matches at 7 bases. This CDR3 contains 16 residues. V dropped 9 bases and J dropped 7; count of bases not matched to a gene: 21. CDR1 is LNHDA, CDR2 SQIVND, per germline (reference sequence). The CDR3 sequence is CASNPGTAGIWGEQYF. The CDR3 DNA is TGTGCCAGCAACCCCGGGACAGCAGGAATTTGGGGAGAGCAGTACTTC.

This clone was detected only a few times. The chain combines TRBV2 with TRBJ2-5, with D maybe TRBD2 (6 bases). The germline V gene has CDR1 SNHLY and CDR2 FYNNEI. The CDR3 loop spans 15 amino acids. Trimming cost V 5 bases and J 1 base, with 14 bases left between them. CDR3 sequence (DNA): TGTGCCAGCAGTCTGGATTTAGCGGTCCAAGAGACCCAGTACTTC. Translation: CASSLDLAVQETQYF.

This sequence joins TRBV2 and TRBJ2-7; 15 bases are a match to TRBD2. The CDR3 is made up of 17 amino acids. Germline V gene sequence: CDR1 SNHLY, CDR2 FYNNEI. The V and J ends lost 4 bases and 7 bases, in that order; junction bases with no gene match: 11. CDR3 bases: TGTGCCAGCAGTGTTTGGACTAGCGGGGGGGCGGTAGGAGAGCAGTACTTC. Amino acid sequence: CASSVWTSGGAVGEQYF.

The V gene is TRBV9, the J gene TRBJ2-3; TRBD2 aligns across 8 bases. The CDR3 consists of 15 residues. V lost 0 bases, J lost 1 base, and 1 base stayed unmatched. The V gene's germline CDR1 is SGDLS and CDR2 YYNGEE. For the CDR3, the DNA is TGTGCCAGCAGCGTAGCGGGGGGGGGCACAGATACGCAGTATTTT. Residues: CASSVAGGGTDTQYF.

In its sample, this clone was seen a few times. The chain joins TRBV7-9 to TRBJ1-1, with D tentatively TRBD1 (6 bases). The length of the CDR3 is 15 residues. CDR1 is SEHNR and CDR2 is FQNEAQ in the germline V gene (reference sequence). V was shortened by 3 bases and J by 1 base, with 12 bases between the two germline ends. The CDR3 DNA follows: TGTGCCAGCAGCTTGCAGGGGTTTAAGAACACTGAAGCTTTCTTT. It encodes CASSLQGFKNTEAFF.